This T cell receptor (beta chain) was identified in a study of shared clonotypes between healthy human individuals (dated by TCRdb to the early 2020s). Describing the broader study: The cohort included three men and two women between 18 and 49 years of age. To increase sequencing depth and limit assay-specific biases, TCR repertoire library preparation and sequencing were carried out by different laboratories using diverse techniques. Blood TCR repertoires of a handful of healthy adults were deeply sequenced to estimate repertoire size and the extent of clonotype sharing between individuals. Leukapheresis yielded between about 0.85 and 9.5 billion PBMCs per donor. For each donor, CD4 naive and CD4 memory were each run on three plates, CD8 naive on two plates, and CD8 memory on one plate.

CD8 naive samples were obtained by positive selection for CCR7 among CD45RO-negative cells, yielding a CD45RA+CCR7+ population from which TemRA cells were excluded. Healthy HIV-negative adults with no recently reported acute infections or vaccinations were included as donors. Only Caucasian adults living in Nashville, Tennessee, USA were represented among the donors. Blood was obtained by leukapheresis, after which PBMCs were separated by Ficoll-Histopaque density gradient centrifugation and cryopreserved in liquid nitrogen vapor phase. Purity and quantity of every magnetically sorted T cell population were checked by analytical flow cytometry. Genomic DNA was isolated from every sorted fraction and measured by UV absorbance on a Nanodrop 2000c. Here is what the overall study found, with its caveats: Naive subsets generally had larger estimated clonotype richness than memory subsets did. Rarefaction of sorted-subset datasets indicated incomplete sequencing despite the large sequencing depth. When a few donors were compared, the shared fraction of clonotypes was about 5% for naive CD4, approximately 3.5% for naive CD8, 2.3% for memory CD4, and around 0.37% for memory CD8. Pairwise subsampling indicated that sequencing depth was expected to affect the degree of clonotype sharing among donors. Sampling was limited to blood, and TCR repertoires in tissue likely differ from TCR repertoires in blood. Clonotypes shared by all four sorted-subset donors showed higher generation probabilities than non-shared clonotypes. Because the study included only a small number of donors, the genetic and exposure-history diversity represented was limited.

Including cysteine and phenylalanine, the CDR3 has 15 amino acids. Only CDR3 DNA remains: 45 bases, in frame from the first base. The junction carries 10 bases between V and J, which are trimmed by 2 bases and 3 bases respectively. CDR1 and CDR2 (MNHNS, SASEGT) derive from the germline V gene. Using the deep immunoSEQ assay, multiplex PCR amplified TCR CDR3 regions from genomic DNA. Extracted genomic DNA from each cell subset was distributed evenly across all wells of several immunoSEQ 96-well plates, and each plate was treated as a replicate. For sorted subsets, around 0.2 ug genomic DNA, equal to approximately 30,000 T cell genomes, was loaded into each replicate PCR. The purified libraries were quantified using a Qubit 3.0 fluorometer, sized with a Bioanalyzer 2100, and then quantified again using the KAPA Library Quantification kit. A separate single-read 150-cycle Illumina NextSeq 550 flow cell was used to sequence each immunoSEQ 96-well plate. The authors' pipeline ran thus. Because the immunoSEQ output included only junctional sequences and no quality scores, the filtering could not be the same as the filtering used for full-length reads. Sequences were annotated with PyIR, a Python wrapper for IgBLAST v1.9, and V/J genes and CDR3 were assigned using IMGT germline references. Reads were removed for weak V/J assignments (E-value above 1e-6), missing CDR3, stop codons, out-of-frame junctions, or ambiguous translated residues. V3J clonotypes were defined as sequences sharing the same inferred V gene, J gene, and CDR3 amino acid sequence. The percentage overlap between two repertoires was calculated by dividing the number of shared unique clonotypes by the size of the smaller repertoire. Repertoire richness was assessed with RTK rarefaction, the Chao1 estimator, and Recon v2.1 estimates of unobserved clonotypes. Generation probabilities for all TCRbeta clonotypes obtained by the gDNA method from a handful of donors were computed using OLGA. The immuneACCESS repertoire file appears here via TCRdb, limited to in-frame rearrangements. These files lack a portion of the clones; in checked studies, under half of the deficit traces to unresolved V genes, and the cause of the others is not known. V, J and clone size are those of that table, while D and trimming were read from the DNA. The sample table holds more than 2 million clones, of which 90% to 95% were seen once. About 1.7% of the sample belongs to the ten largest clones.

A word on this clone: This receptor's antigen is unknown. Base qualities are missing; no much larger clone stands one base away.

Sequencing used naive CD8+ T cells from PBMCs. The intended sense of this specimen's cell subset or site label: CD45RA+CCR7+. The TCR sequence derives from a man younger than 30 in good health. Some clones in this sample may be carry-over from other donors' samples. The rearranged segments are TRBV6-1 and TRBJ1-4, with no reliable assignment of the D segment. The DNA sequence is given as TGTGCCAGCAGTGAACCGGGGTATGCTAATGAAAAACTGTTTTTT. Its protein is CASSEPGYANEKLFF.